This entry concerns a single T cell receptor (beta chain). This specimen comes from a study of cytomegalovirus exposure and HLA in healthy donors. Produced via immunoSEQ multiplex PCR; TCRdb's table is partial and in-frame only. The table has under 65,000 clones, roughly 95% seen once. Sequencing was carried out using PBMCs. The source of this sequence is a woman aged 18-35 years in good health and CMV-seropositive.

The CDR3 DNA sequence: TGTGCCAGCAGTACCCGACAGGGAGACACAGATACGCAGTATTTT. It specifies CASSTRQGDTDTQYF. The chain uses TRBV6-1 and TRBJ2-3; 7 bases match TRBD1. V dropped 5 bases and J dropped 2; count of bases not matched to a gene: 7. Germline CDR1 reads MNHNS; CDR2 reads SASEGT. The CDR3 is 15 residues long.